The sequence of this T cell receptor beta chain was determined in a study of T cells in Graves' hyperthyroidism and ophthalmopathy. Study in general: Peripheral blood samples were taken at initial diagnosis, prior to any treatment.

Isolation of PBMCs was performed on 10 ml fresh peripheral blood. Details on this clonotype: What it binds is unknown. This may come from a read error, since a much larger clone is one base off.

The CDR3 loop spans 15 amino acids. With V trimmed by 6 bases and J by 3 bases, 11 bases remained unmatched. Germline CDR1 reads MNHEY; CDR2 reads SMNVEV (reference sequence). Amplification of TCR beta CDR3 regions was performed using RNA transcripts as template. First-round RT-PCR of the TCR CDR3 relied on the HTBI primer set. In TCRdb, the multiplex PCR reads were re-called with MiXCR into one record per CDR3 protein. The table has over 350,000 distinct CDR3 sequences, roughly 13% seen once. The study's findings and limits: Through a model of 13 V-J features, ophthalmopathy was separated from stable hyperthyroidism.

The rearrangement uses TRBV27 and TRBJ2-7; TRBD2 agrees at 7 bases. The sequenced material came from blood. The TCR comes from a man over 45 with Graves' ophthalmopathy. The CDR3, as DNA: TGTGCCAGCAGGCCTGGCGGGAGCCCCCTCTACGAGCAGTACTTC. As protein: CASRPGGSPLYEQYF.